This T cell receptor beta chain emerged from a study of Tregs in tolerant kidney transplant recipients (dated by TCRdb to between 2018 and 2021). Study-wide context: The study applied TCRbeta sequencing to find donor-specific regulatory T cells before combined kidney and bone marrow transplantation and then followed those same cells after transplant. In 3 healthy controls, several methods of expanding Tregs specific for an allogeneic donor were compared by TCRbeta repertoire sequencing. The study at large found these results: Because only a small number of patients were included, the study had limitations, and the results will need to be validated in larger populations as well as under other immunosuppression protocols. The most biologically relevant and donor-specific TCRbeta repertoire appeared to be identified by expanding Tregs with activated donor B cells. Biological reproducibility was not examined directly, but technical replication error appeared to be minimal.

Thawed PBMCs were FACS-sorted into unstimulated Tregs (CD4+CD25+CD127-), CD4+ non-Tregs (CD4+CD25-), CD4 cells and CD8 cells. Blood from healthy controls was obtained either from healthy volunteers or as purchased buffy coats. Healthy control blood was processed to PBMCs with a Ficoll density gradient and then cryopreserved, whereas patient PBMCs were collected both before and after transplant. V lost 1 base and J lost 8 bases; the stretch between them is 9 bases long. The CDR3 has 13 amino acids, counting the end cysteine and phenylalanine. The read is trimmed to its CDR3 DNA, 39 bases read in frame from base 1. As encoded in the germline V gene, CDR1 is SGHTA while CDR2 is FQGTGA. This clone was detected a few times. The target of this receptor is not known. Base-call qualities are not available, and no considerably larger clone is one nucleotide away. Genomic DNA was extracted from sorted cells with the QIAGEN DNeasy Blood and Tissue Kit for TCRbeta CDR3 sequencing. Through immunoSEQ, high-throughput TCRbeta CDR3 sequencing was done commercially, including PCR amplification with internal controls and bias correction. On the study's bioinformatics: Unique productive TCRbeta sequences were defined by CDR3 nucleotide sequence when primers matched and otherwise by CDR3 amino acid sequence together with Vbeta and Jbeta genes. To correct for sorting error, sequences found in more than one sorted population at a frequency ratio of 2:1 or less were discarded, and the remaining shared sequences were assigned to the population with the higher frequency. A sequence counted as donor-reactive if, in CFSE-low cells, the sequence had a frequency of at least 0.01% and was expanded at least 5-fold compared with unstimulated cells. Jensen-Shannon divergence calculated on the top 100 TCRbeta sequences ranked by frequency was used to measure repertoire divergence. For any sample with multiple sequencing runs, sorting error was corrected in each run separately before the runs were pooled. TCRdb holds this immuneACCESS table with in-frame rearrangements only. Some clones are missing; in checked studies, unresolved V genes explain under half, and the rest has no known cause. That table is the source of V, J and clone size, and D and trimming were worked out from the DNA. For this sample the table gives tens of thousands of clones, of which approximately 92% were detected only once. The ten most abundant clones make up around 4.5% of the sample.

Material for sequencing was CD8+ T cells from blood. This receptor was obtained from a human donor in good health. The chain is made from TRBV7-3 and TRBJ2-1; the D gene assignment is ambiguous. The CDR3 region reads CASSLKVRDEQFF. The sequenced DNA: TGTGCCAGCAGCTTAAAAGTTCGGGATGAGCAGTTCTTC.